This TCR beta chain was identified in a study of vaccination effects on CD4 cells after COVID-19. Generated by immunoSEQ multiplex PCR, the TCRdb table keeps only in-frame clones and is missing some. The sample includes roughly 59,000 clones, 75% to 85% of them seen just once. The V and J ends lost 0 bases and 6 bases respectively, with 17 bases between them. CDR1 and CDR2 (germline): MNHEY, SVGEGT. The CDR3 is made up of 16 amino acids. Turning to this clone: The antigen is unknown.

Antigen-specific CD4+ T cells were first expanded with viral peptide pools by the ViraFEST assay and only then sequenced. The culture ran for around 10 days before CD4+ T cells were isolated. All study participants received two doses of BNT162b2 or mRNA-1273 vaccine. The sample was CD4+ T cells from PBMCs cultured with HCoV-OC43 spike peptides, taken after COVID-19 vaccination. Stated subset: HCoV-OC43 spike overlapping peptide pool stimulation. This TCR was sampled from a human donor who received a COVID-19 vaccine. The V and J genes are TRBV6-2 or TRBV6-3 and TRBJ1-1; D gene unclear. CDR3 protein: CASSYSKWAPRSEAFF. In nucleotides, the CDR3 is TGTGCCAGCAGTTACTCGAAGTGGGCCCCGCGTTCTGAAGCTTTCTTT.